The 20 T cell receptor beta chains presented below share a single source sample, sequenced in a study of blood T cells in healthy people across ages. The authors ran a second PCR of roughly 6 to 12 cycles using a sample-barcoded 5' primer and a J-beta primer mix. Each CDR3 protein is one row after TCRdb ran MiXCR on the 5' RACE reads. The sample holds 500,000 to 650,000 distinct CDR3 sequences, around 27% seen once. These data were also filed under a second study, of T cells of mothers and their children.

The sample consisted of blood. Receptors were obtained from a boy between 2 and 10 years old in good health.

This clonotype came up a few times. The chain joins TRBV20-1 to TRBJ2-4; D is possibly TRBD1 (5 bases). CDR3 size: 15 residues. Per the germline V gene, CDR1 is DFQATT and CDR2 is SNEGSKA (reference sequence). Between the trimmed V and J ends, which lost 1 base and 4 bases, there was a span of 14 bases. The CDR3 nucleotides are TGCAGTGCTAGAGGGGCTGGGGCTCCTAAAAACATTCAGTACTTC. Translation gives CSARGAGAPKNIQYF.

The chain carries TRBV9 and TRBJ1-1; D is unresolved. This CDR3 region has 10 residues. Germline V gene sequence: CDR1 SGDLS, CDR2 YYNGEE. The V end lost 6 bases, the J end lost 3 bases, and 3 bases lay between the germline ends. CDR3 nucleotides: TGTGCCAGCATAGACACTGAAGCTTTCTTT. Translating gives CASIDTEAFF.

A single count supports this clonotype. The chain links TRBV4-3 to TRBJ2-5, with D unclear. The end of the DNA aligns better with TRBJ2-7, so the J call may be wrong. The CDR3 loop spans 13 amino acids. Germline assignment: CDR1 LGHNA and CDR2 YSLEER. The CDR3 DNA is TGCGCCAGCAGCCAAGAAAAGTCCTACGAGCAGTACTTC. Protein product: CASSQEKSYEQYF.

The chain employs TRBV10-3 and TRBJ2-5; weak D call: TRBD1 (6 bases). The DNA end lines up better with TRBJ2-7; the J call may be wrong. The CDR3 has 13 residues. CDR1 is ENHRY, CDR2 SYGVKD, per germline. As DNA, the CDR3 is TGTGCCATCAGTGAGTCTGGCAGGGGCGAGCAGTACTTC. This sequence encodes CAISESGRGEQYF.

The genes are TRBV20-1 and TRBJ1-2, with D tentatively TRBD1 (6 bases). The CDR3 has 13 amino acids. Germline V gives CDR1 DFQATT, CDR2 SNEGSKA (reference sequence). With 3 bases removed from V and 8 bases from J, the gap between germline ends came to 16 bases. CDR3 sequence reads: CSASGRGWGGYTF. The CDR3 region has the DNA TGCAGTGCTAGTGGCAGGGGATGGGGAGGCTACACCTTC.

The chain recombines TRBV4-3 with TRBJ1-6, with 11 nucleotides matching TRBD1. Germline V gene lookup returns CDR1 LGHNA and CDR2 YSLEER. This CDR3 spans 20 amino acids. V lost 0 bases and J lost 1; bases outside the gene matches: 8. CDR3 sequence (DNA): TGCGCCAGCAGCCAAGATACCGGACAGGGGGCGGATTCCTATAATTCACCCCTCCACTTT. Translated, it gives CASSQDTGQGADSYNSPLHF.

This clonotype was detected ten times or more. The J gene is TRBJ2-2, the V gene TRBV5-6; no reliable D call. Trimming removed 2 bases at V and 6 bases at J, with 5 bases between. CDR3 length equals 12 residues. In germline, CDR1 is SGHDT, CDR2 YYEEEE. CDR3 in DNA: TGTGCCAGCAGCTTAGTAGCCGGGGAGCTGTTTTTT. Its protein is CASSLVAGELFF.

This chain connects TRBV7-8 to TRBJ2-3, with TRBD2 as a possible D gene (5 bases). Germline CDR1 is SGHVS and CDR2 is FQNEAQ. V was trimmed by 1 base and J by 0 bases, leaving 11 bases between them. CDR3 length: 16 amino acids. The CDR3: CASSLEPSPSTDTQYF. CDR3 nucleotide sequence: TGTGCCAGCAGCTTAGAGCCTAGCCCTAGCACAGATACGCAGTATTTT.

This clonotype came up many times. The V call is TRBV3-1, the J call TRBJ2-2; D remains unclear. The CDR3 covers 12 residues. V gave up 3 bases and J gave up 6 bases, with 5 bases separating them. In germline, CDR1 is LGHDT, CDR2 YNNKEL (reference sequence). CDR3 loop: CASSQSAGELFF. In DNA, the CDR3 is TGTGCCAGCAGCCAGTCCGCCGGGGAGCTGTTTTTT.

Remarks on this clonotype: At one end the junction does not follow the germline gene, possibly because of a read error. For the CDR3, the DNA is TGTGCTAGCAGCCAAGGGGGAGACAGGGATAAGAATAGCAATCAGCCCCAGCATTTT. This translates into CASSQGGDRDKNSNQPQHF. This chain links TRBV7-9 with TRBJ1-5; 7 bases agree with TRBD1. The CDR3 is 19 amino acids. Per germline, CDR1 SEHNR and CDR2 FQNEAQ (reference sequence).

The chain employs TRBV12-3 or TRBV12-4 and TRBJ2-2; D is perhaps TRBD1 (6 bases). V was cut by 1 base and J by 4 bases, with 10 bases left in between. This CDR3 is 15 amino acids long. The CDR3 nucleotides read TGTGCCAGCAGTTTAGGGGGGCCTAGCACCGGGGAGCTGTTTTTT. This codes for CASSLGGPSTGELFF.

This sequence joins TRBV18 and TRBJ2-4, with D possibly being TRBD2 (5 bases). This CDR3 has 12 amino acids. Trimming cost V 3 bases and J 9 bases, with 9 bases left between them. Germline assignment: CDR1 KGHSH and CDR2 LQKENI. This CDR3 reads CASSPSGGIQYF. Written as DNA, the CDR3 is TGTGCCAGCTCACCGAGCGGAGGCATTCAGTACTTC. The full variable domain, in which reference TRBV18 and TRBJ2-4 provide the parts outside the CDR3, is NAGVMQNPRHLVRRRGQEARLRCSPMKGHSHVYWYRQLPEEGLKFMVYLQKENIIDESGMPKERFSAEFPKEGPSILRIQQVVRGDSAAYFCASSPSGGIQYFGAGTRLSVL.

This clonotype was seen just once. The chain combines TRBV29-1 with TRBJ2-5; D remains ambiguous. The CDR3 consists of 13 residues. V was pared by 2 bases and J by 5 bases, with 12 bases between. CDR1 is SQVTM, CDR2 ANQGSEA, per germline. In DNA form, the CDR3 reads TGCAGCGTTGAAATAAGGGTAATGGAGACCCAGTACTTC. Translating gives CSVEIRVMETQYF.

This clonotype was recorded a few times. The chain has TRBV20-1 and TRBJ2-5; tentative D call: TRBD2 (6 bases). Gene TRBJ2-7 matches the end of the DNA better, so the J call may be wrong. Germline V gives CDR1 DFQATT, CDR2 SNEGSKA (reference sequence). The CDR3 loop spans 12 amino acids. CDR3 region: CSASWGVGEQYF. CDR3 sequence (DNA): TGCAGTGCTTCGTGGGGGGTAGGCGAGCAGTACTTC.

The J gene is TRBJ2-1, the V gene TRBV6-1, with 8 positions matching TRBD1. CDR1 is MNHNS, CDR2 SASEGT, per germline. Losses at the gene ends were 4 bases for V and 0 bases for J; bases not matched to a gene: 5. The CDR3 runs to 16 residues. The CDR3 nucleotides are TGTGCCAGCAGTGGGGTGGGACAGGACTCCTACAATGAGCAGTTCTTC. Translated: CASSGVGQDSYNEQFF.

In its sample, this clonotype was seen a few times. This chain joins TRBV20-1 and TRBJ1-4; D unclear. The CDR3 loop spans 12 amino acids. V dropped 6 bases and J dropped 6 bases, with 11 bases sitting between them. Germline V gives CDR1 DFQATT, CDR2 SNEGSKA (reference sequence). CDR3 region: CSAPGPHEKLFF. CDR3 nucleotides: TGCAGTGCACCCGGGCCACATGAAAAACTGTTTTTT.

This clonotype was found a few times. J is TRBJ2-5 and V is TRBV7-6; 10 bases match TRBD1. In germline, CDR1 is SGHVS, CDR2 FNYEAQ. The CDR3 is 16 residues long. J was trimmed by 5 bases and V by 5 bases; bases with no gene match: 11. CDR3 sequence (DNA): TGTGCCAGCAGCGGATACCGGGACAGGGGAGGGGAGACCCAGTACTTC. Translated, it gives CASSGYRDRGGETQYF.

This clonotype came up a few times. Written as DNA, the CDR3 is TGTGCCAGTCGGAAAGCGGGAGGCTCAAATGAGCAGTTCTTC. Its protein is CASRKAGGSNEQFF. The chain recombines TRBV19 with TRBJ2-1; 9 nucleotides match TRBD2. The germline V gene encodes CDR1 LNHDA and CDR2 SQIVND (reference sequence). CDR3 length equals 14 residues. Germline trimming cut 8 bases from V and 7 bases from J; bases unmatched to any gene: 9.

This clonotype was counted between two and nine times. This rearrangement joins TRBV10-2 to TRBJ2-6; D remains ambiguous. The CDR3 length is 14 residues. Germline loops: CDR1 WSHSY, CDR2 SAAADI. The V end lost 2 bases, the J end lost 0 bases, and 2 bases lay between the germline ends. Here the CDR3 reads CASSENSGANVLTF. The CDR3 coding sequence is TGCGCCAGCAGTGAGAACTCTGGGGCCAACGTCCTGACTTTC.

In nucleotides, the CDR3 is TGTGCCAGCAGGGCCCAGGGGCGTTACAATGAGCAGTTCTTC. Translation gives CASRAQGRYNEQFF. This chain joins TRBV6-5 and TRBJ2-5, with TRBD1 as a possible D gene (6 bases). TRBJ2-1 matches the DNA end more closely, so the J call is doubtful. The CDR3 totals 14 residues. Germline loops: CDR1 MNHEY, CDR2 SVGAGI.